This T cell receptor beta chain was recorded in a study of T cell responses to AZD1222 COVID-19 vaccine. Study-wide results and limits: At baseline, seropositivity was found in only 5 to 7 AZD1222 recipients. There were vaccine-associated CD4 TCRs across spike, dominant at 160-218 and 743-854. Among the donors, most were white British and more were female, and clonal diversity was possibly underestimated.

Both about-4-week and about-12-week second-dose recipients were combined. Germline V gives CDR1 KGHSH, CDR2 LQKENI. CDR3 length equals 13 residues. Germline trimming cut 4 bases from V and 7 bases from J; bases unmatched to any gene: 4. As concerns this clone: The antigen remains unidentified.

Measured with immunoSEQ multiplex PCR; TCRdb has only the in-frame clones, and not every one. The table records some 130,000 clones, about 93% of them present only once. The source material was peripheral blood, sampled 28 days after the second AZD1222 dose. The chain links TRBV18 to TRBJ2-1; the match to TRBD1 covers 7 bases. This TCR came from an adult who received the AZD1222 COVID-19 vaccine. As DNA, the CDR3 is TGTGCCAGCTCACGGGACAGCCCAAATGAGCAGTTCTTC. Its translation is CASSRDSPNEQFF. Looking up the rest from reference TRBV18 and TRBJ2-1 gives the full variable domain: NAGVMQNPRHLVRRRGQEARLRCSPMKGHSHVYWYRQLPEEGLKFMVYLQKENIIDESGMPKERFSAEFPKEGPSILRIQQVVRGDSAAYFCASSRDSPNEQFFGPGTRLTVL.